Listed below are T cell receptor beta chains from one sample, sequenced in a study of PD-1 blockade in classical Hodgkin lymphoma. Here immunoSEQ multiplex PCR was the method, and the copy in TCRdb shows in-frame clones only, minus some. This table has about 21,000 clones, around four fifths appearing once. Sequences were obtained from CD4+ T cells from blood. The receptors were gathered from a human donor with classical Hodgkin lymphoma. Both conserved end residues are part of each CDR3. Clone sizes are given selectively: once, few, many, or a class where the clone is expanded.

CDR3: CASSLAGGRTDTQYF; size: -; V: TRBV28; J: TRBJ2-3; length: 15
CDR3: CASSSRQPRLNTEAFF; size: -; V: TRBV5-4; J: TRBJ1-1; length: 16
CDR3: CASSLSERPAKNIQYF; size: -; V: TRBV7-4; J: TRBJ2-4; length: 16
CDR3: CSVRQPGAYEQYF; size: -; V: TRBV29-1; J: TRBJ2-7; length: 13
CDR3: CASSLGASRYGYTF; size: -; V: TRBV5-1; J: TRBJ1-2; length: 14
CDR3: CSVEEGGVRGGYTF; size: -; V: TRBV29-1; J: TRBJ1-2; length: 14
CDR3: CASSGGRGTDTQYF; size: few; V: TRBV9; J: TRBJ2-3; length: 14
CDR3: CASSLGGTHEQYF; size: -; V: TRBV5-1; J: TRBJ2-7; length: 13
CDR3: CASSRLAGGNEQFF; size: -; V: TRBV6-6; J: TRBJ2-1; length: 14
CDR3: CASSRDRGYNSPLHF; size: -; V: TRBV5-1; J: TRBJ1-6; length: 15
CDR3: CASSDLPGASGTQYF; size: once; V: TRBV6-4; J: TRBJ2-3; length: 15